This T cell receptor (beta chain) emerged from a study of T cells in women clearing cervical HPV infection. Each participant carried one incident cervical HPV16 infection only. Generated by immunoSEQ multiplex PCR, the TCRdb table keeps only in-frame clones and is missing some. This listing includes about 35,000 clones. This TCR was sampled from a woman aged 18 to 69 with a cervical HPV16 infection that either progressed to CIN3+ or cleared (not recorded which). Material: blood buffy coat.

The covered CDR3 bases are TGTGCCAGCAGCCTCGGGACAAGAACTAGCACAGATACG. This sequence encodes CASSLGTRTSTDT. The complete CDR3 reads CASSLGTRTSTDTQYF. The chain has TRBV14 and TRBJ2-3, with a tentative D call TRBD1 (6 bases). Read data end 3 residues before the CDR3 end; the end is taken from the germline J gene. This CDR3 region has 16 residues. V was cut by 4 bases and J by 0 bases, with 14 bases left in between. Germline values: CDR1 SGHDN, CDR2 FVKESK.